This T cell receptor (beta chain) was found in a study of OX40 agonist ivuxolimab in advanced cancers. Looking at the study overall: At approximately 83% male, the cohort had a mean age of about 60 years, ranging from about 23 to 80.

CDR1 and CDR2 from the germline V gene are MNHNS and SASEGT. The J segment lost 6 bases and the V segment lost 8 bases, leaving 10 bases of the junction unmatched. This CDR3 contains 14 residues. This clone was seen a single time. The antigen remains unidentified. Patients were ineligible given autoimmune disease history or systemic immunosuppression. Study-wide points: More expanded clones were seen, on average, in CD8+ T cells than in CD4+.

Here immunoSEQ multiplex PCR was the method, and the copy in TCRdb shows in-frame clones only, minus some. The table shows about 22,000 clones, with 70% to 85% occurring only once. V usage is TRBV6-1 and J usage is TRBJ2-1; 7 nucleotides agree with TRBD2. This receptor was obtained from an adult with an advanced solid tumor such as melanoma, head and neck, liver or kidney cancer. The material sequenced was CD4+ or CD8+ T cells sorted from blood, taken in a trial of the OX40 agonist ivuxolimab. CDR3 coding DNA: TGTGCCAGCTCCCTTGGGCGGGAGAGCAATGAGCAGTTCTTC. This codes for CASSLGRESNEQFF.